A single sample gave rise to the 3 T cell receptor beta chains below, sequenced in a study of molecular identifiers for immune sequencing clone quantification. TCRdb re-derived calls from the PCR reads in MiXCR, one entry per CDR3 protein. The sample records about 68,000 distinct CDR3 sequences, about a sixth being singletons. The specimen was naive CD8+ T cells from blood, with Jurkat cell RNA spiked in. Stated subset: FACS-sorted CD8+CD4-CCR7+CD45RA+ naive T cells. These receptors were collected from a human donor in good health. Some libraries in this study had Jurkat cell RNA spiked in.

This clonotype was seen a single time. This may arise from a read error, as a much more abundant clone is one base away. The chain carries TRBV29-1 and TRBJ2-1; D gene uncertain. CDR3 length equals 11 residues. The germline CDR1 and CDR2 sequences are SQVTM and ANQGSEA. CDR3 amino acids: CSVVRDNGQFF. The DNA for the CDR3 is TGCAGCGTTGTCAGAGACAATGGGCAGTTCTTC.

This clonotype occurred a few times. The chain joins TRBV2 to TRBJ2-7, with unresolved D. V was trimmed by 5 bases and J by 4 bases, leaving 12 bases between them. Germline lookup yields CDR1 SNHLY and CDR2 FYNNEI. The CDR3 is 13 residues long. The CDR3 DNA reads as TGTGCCAGCAGTTATCAAGTACGGTACGAGCAGTACTTC. Its protein product is CASSYQVRYEQYF.

This clonotype has a count of ten or more. The V and J genes are TRBV5-5 and TRBJ1-3, with D possibly matching TRBD1 (6 bases). CDR1 is SGHKS and CDR2 is YYEKEE in the germline V gene (reference sequence). The V end lost 5 bases, the J end lost 0 bases, and 12 bases lay between the germline ends. The CDR3 covers 15 residues. CDR3 coding DNA: TGTGCCAGCAGTTCAGGGGATTTCTCTGGAAACACCATATATTTT. This translates into CASSSGDFSGNTIYF.